A single sample gave rise to the 30 T cell receptor beta chains below, sequenced in a study of human thymus T cells. The table came from immunoSEQ multiplex PCR; TCRdb's copy has only in-frame clones and leaves some out. This table holds 75,000 to 90,000 clones, 95% to 98% found once. The source of the thymus tissue was resections taken during corrective heart surgery. Material: thymus tissue. The origin of the receptors is a boy under two years old with a congenital heart defect but otherwise immunologically healthy.

The chain couples TRBV10-3 to TRBJ1-3, with a weak D call TRBD1 (5 bases). The CDR3 covers 16 residues. Trimming removed 4 bases at V and 0 bases at J, with 13 bases between. CDR1 and CDR2 (germline): ENHRY, SYGVKD. The CDR3 coding sequence is TGTGCCATCAGTGGGGGGATCCCCTTCTCTGGAAACACCATATATTTT. The encoded protein is CAISGGIPFSGNTIYF.

The rearrangement uses TRBV7-6 and TRBJ2-1; 10 bases map to TRBD2. V lost 3 bases to trimming and J lost 7 bases; unmatched junction nucleotides: 6. This CDR3 is 15 amino acids long. Germline values: CDR1 SGHVS, CDR2 FNYEAQ. This chain's CDR3 is CASSFKREGQNEQFF. CDR3 nucleotides: TGTGCCAGCAGCTTTAAGCGGGAGGGCCAAAATGAGCAGTTCTTC.

The V and J genes are TRBV7-9 and TRBJ2-7; D gene unclear. V was cut by 0 bases and J by 3 bases, with 15 bases left in between. CDR3 length: 16 amino acids. Germline V lookup: CDR1 SEHNR, CDR2 FQNEAQ (reference sequence). The CDR3 loop reads CASSLAGPEYFYEQYF. The CDR3 DNA follows: TGTGCCAGCAGCTTAGCAGGGCCCGAGTATTTCTACGAGCAGTACTTC.

This rearrangement joins TRBV15 to TRBJ2-2, with no clear D. The V gene's germline CDR1 is LNHNV and CDR2 YYDKDF (reference sequence). The CDR3 has 19 residues. Trimming pared 0 bases from V and 0 bases from J, leaving 17 bases between. The CDR3 DNA sequence: TGTGCCACCAGCAGAGATTACAGCGAACTTTACGCGAACACCGGGGAGCTGTTTTTT. Its protein product is CATSRDYSELYANTGELFF.

The V call is TRBV6-1, the J call TRBJ2-5; possible D gene TRBD1, 5 bases. V was clipped by 4 bases and J by 5 bases, with 17 bases between them. Germline V lookup: CDR1 MNHNS, CDR2 SASEGT. The CDR3 has 15 residues. CDR3 sequence: CASSAAEKGAETQYF. In DNA, the CDR3 is TGTGCCAGCAGTGCCGCCGAAAAAGGGGCTGAGACCCAGTACTTC.

The chain has TRBV10-3 and TRBJ2-7; 8 bases map to TRBD2. J was trimmed by 1 base and V by 5 bases; bases with no gene match: 13. In germline, CDR1 is ENHRY, CDR2 SYGVKD. There are 17 residues in the CDR3. CDR3 DNA sequence: TGTGCCATCAGTTTTAAGGTGCGAACTAGCGGTTCCTACGAGCAGTACTTC. As protein: CAISFKVRTSGSYEQYF.

The rearrangement joins TRBV18 to TRBJ1-4; 11 bases are shared with TRBD1. CDR3 length: 15 amino acids. Germline V CDR1 and CDR2: KGHSH, LQKENI. The junction had 0 bases not matched to a gene; V was cut back by 0 bases and J by 6 bases. CDR3 coding DNA: TGTGCCAGCTCACCACCGGGACAGGGGGATGAAAAACTGTTTTTT. The encoded protein is CASSPPGQGDEKLFF.

The V call is TRBV28, the J call TRBJ2-7; possible D gene TRBD1, 6 bases. Germline CDR1 reads MDHEN; CDR2 reads SYDVKM. V was shortened by 6 bases and J by 3 bases, with 12 bases between the two germline ends. The CDR3 is 13 amino acids. CDR3 nucleotide sequence: TGTGCCAGCAGCCCCTGGACAGACTACGAGCAGTACTTC. Translating it yields CASSPWTDYEQYF.

The V call is TRBV6-1, the J call TRBJ1-5; TRBD1 agrees at 8 bases. V trimming: 1 base; J trimming: 1 base; junction bases outside the gene matches: 3. Germline CDR1 MNHNS, CDR2 SASEGT. This CDR3 has 16 amino acids. CDR3: CASSEVAGGSNQPQHF. CDR3 DNA sequence: TGTGCCAGCAGTGAAGTGGCAGGGGGCAGCAATCAGCCCCAGCATTTT.

The chain employs TRBV27 and TRBJ2-2; D is ambiguous. Germline loops: CDR1 MNHEY, CDR2 SMNVEV (reference sequence). This CDR3 is 16 amino acids long. The V gene lost 2 bases and the J gene lost 3 bases, with 13 bases spanning the gap. The CDR3 coding sequence is TGTGCCAGCAGTTTAGGAGACCCACCACACACCGGGGAGCTGTTTTTT. It translates to CASSLGDPPHTGELFF.

Only a few counts were recorded for this clone. V usage is TRBV7-2 and J usage is TRBJ1-2; 9 bases line up with TRBD1. Trimming cost V 5 bases and J 4 bases; bases outside gene matches: 14. From germline, CDR1 is SGHTA and CDR2 FQGNSA. The CDR3 loop spans 17 amino acids. DNA of the CDR3: TGTGCCAGCAGCGGGGCTAGGACAGGGGTCGAACCCTATGGCTACACCTTC. The encoded protein is CASSGARTGVEPYGYTF.

The rearrangement joins TRBV6-4 to TRBJ2-3, with 10 nucleotides matching TRBD1. The CDR3 has 14 amino acids. V shed 2 bases, J shed 6 bases, and the junction held 2 bases outside the gene matches. CDR1 is MRHNA, CDR2 SNTAGT, per germline. CDR3 bases: TGTGCCAGCAGTGACAGGGGACAGGGGGATACGCAGTATTTT. It translates to CASSDRGQGDTQYF.

The V gene is TRBV7-9, the J gene TRBJ1-2; no reliable D call. The germline CDR1 and CDR2 sequences are SEHNR and FQNEAQ (reference sequence). The V end lost 4 bases, the J end lost 4 bases, and 13 bases lay between the germline ends. The CDR3 is 14 residues long. The chain's CDR3 is CASSSGPVAYGYTF. The CDR3 coding sequence is TGTGCCAGCAGCTCAGGTCCAGTGGCCTATGGCTACACCTTC.

This clone was counted a single time. The chain couples TRBV27 to TRBJ2-7, with 12 bases that match TRBD2. V lost 6 bases to trimming and J lost 2 bases; unmatched junction nucleotides: 5. Per the germline V gene, CDR1 is MNHEY and CDR2 is SMNVEV (reference sequence). This CDR3 comprises 15 residues. CDR3 in DNA: TGTGCCAGCAGCCGGGGACTAGCGGGCCCCTACGAGCAGTACTTC. It translates to CASSRGLAGPYEQYF.

This sequence joins TRBV4-3 and TRBJ2-1; TRBD1 agrees at 12 bases. The CDR3 covers 16 residues. V gave up 4 bases and J gave up 7 bases; unmatched junction bases: 8. Germline-derived CDR1 and CDR2 are LGHNA and YSLEER. This CDR3 reads CASSPGGQGAKNEQFF. DNA of the CDR3: TGCGCCAGCAGCCCGGGGGGACAGGGGGCGAAGAATGAGCAGTTCTTC.

This clone has just one count. V is TRBV4-3 and J is TRBJ2-1, with a possible D match to TRBD1 (6 bases). Trimming left V 3 bases short and J 6 bases short, with 12 bases between. Germline V gives CDR1 LGHNA, CDR2 YSLEER. This CDR3 has 14 amino acids. The CDR3 region is CASSHRLGGNEQFF. The CDR3 nucleotides are TGCGCCAGCAGCCACCGCCTAGGGGGCAATGAGCAGTTCTTC.

The chain couples TRBV7-2 to TRBJ2-5; 9 bases line up with TRBD1. The CDR3 has 17 amino acids. The V gene's germline CDR1 is SGHTA and CDR2 FQGNSA. With V trimmed by 5 bases and J by 8 bases, 18 bases remained unmatched. The CDR3 protein is CASSPQRRDRAPETQYF. In DNA form, the CDR3 reads TGTGCCAGCAGCCCCCAACGGCGGGACAGGGCTCCGGAAACCCAGTACTTC.

This rearrangement joins TRBV6-5 to TRBJ1-1; D ambiguous. The germline V and J ends were trimmed by 5 bases and 1 base, with 14 bases remaining between them. Germline loops: CDR1 MNHEY, CDR2 SVGAGI. CDR3 length: 15 amino acids. In DNA, the CDR3 is TGTGCCAGCAGTCGCCCGGGTCCCAAGAACACTGAAGCTTTCTTT. Protein: CASSRPGPKNTEAFF.

This clone has a single count. DNA for the CDR3: TGTGCCATCAGTGAGTCTCCCGGGACAGCCTCTTATAGCAATCAGCCCCAGCATTTT. Translation gives CAISESPGTASYSNQPQHF. The genes are TRBV10-3 and TRBJ1-5; TRBD1 matches 7 bases. From germline, CDR1 is ENHRY and CDR2 SYGVKD. This CDR3 contains 19 residues. Trimming at V came to 0 bases and at J to 0 bases, leaving 11 bases not matched to a gene.

In DNA form, the CDR3 reads TGTGCCAGCAGGCCCCCCAATACTAGCGCTGGTCCCTACGAGCAGTACTTC. Translated: CASRPPNTSAGPYEQYF. The J gene is TRBJ2-7, the V gene TRBV2, with TRBD2 identical over 7 bases. Trimming at V came to 6 bases and at J to 2 bases, leaving 16 bases not matched to a gene. The CDR3 runs 17 residues. Germline CDR1 and CDR2: SNHLY and FYNNEI.

This chain connects TRBV29-1 to TRBJ1-2; 8 bases map to TRBD1. Germline loops: CDR1 SQVTM, CDR2 ANQGSEA. The CDR3 is 16 residues long. The ends lost 0 bases at V and 8 bases at J; junction bases unmatched: 14. CDR3 bases: TGCAGCGTTGAAGATCGCTTCCCGGACAGGGTGTCCGGCTACACCTTC. Translation gives CSVEDRFPDRVSGYTF. The full variable domain, its missing parts supplied by reference TRBV29-1 and TRBJ1-2, is SAVISQKPSRDICQRGTSLTIQCQVDSQVTMMFWYRQQPGQSLTLIATANQGSEATYESGFVIDKFPISRPNLTFSTLTVSNMSPEDSSIYLCSVEDRFPDRVSGYTFGSGTRLTVV.

The rearrangement uses TRBV7-6 and TRBJ2-1; 8 positions agree with TRBD2. CDR1 SGHVS and CDR2 FNYEAQ come from the germline V gene. Trimming at V came to 4 bases and at J to 0 bases, leaving 11 bases not matched to a gene. The CDR3 is made up of 18 amino acids. DNA for the CDR3: TGTGCCAGCAGCTCACCGCTGCGCGGGGGGCCCTCCTACAATGAGCAGTTCTTC. It encodes CASSSPLRGGPSYNEQFF. The whole variable domain, filled in from reference TRBV7-6 and TRBJ2-1, reads GAGVSQSPRYKVTKRGQDVALRCDPISGHVSLYWYRQALGQGPEFLTYFNYEAQQDKSGLPNDRFSAERPEGSISTLTIQRTEQRDSAMYRCASSSPLRGGPSYNEQFFGPGTRLTVL.

V gene TRBV15 combines with J gene TRBJ1-2, with D unclear. The CDR3 consists of 19 residues. CDR1 and CDR2 from the germline V gene are LNHNV and YYDKDF (reference sequence). Trimming stripped 0 bases from V and 1 base from J, with 21 bases between. The CDR3 nucleotides read TGTGCCACCAGCAGAGAGCTTAATGGGCGTCCGCCCAATAACTATGGCTACACCTTC. Translating gives CATSRELNGRPPNNYGYTF.

The gene calls are TRBV12-5 and TRBJ2-3; 12 nucleotides agree with TRBD2. The CDR3 length is 17 residues. Trimming at V came to 2 bases and at J to 5 bases, leaving 8 bases not matched to a gene. The germline CDR1 and CDR2 sequences are LGHNT and FRNRAP. CDR3 nucleotide sequence: TGTGCTAGTGGTTTGAGGGGGACTAGCGGGCGGCAAGATACGCAGTATTTT. Protein sequence: CASGLRGTSGRQDTQYF.

The chain couples TRBV10-3 to TRBJ2-1; maybe TRBD1 (6 bases). Trimming removed 6 bases from V and 5 bases from J, with 17 bases in between. The germline V gene has CDR1 ENHRY and CDR2 SYGVKD. This CDR3 is built from 15 residues. This CDR3 is CAIRGSQGSHNEQFF. CDR3 nucleotide sequence: TGTGCCATCAGGGGCTCACAGGGATCCCACAATGAGCAGTTCTTC.

V and J are TRBV30 and TRBJ1-6; 7 bases are a match to TRBD1. The length of the CDR3 is 18 residues. V lost 0 bases, J lost 0 bases, and 8 bases stayed unmatched. The germline gives CDR1 GTSNPN, CDR2 SVGIG (reference sequence). The CDR3: CAWSVGQALGSYNSPLHF. The CDR3 DNA is TGTGCCTGGAGTGTAGGACAGGCCTTGGGCTCCTATAATTCACCCCTCCACTTT.

The rearrangement links TRBV30 to TRBJ1-2; 9 bases line up with TRBD1. Germline loops: CDR1 GTSNPN, CDR2 SVGIG (reference sequence). V shed 0 bases and J 3 bases; nucleotides not matched to a gene: 5. The CDR3 runs to 15 residues. The CDR3 sequence is CAWSVRQGVDYGYTF. The CDR3 DNA is TGTGCCTGGAGTGTACGACAGGGGGTTGACTATGGCTACACCTTC. Filled out from reference TRBV30 and TRBJ1-2, the complete variable domain reads SQTIHQWPATLVQPVGSPLSLECTVEGTSNPNLYWYRQAAGRGLQLLFYSVGIGQISSEVPQNLSASRPQDRQFILSSKKLLLSDSGFYLCAWSVRQGVDYGYTFGSGTRLTVV.

The chain combines TRBV6-6 with TRBJ2-7; D remains ambiguous. Deletions cut 7 bases from V and 2 bases from J, with 12 bases between. Germline CDR1 is MNHNY and CDR2 is SVGAGI (reference sequence). This CDR3 has 13 amino acids. The CDR3, as DNA: TGTGCCAGCACACAGAACGACCCCTACGAGCAGTACTTC. It yields the protein CASTQNDPYEQYF.

The rearrangement uses TRBV5-1 and TRBJ2-1; 9 nucleotides agree with TRBD2. Trimming removed 3 bases from V and 8 bases from J; junction bases left unmatched: 12. The CDR3 sequence is 16 residues long. Per germline, CDR1 SGHRS and CDR2 YFSETQ. CDR3 region: CASSWTAGGNFYEQFF. Written as DNA, the CDR3 is TGCGCCAGCAGCTGGACGGCGGGGGGGAATTTCTATGAGCAGTTCTTC.

The gene calls are TRBV2 and TRBJ1-6, with unresolved D. V dropped 4 bases and J dropped 7 bases, with 14 bases sitting between them. Germline V gene lookup returns CDR1 SNHLY and CDR2 FYNNEI. The CDR3 consists of 15 residues. CDR3 residues: CASSVLGIRNSPLHF. CDR3 in DNA: TGTGCCAGCAGTGTATTGGGAATCCGCAATTCACCCCTCCACTTT.